The T cell receptor (beta chain) under discussion was sequenced for a study of beta chain features in type 1 diabetes. Background on the study: Roughly 98 million sorted cells were examined across all samples.

Every bit of the isolated RNA underwent reverse transcription, so sequencing read expressed TCRB transcripts. The repertoire was sequenced with immunoSEQ multiplex PCR; TCRdb's copy has only in-frame clones and lacks some. Of 900,000 or so clones in the sample, roughly 15% were seen once. V was shortened by 4 bases and J by 6 bases, with 9 bases between the two germline ends. This CDR3 comprises 13 residues. CDR1 is SNHLY and CDR2 is FYNNEI in the germline V gene. The single heparinised draw taken from each donor contained around 100 mL of blood on average. Via CD45RO/CCR7/CD25/CD127/CD95/CD27, cells of the CD4+ naive, central memory, regulatory and stem cell-like memory subsets were sorted.

This receptor was taken from a woman younger than 30 in good health. This chain links TRBV2 with TRBJ2-2, with unresolved D. What was sequenced was naive CD4+ T cells from blood. In DNA, the CDR3 is TGTGCCAGCAGTGCGGAAAACCCCGGGGAGCTGTTTTTT. It is translated as CASSAENPGELFF.